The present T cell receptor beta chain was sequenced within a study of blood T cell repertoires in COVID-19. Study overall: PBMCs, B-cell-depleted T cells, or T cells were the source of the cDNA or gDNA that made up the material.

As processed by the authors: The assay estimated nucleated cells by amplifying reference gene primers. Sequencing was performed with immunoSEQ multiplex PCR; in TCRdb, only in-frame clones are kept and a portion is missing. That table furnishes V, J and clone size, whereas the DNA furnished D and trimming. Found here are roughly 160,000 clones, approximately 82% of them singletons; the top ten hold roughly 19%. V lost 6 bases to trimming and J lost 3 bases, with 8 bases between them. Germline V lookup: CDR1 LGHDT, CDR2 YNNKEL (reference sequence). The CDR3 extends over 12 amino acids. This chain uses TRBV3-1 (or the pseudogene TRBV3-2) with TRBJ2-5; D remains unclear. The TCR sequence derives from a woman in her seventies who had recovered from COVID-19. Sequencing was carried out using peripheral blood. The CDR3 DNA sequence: TGTGCCAGCAGGGCCCCCGAAGAGACCCAGTACTTC. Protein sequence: CASRAPEETQYF.